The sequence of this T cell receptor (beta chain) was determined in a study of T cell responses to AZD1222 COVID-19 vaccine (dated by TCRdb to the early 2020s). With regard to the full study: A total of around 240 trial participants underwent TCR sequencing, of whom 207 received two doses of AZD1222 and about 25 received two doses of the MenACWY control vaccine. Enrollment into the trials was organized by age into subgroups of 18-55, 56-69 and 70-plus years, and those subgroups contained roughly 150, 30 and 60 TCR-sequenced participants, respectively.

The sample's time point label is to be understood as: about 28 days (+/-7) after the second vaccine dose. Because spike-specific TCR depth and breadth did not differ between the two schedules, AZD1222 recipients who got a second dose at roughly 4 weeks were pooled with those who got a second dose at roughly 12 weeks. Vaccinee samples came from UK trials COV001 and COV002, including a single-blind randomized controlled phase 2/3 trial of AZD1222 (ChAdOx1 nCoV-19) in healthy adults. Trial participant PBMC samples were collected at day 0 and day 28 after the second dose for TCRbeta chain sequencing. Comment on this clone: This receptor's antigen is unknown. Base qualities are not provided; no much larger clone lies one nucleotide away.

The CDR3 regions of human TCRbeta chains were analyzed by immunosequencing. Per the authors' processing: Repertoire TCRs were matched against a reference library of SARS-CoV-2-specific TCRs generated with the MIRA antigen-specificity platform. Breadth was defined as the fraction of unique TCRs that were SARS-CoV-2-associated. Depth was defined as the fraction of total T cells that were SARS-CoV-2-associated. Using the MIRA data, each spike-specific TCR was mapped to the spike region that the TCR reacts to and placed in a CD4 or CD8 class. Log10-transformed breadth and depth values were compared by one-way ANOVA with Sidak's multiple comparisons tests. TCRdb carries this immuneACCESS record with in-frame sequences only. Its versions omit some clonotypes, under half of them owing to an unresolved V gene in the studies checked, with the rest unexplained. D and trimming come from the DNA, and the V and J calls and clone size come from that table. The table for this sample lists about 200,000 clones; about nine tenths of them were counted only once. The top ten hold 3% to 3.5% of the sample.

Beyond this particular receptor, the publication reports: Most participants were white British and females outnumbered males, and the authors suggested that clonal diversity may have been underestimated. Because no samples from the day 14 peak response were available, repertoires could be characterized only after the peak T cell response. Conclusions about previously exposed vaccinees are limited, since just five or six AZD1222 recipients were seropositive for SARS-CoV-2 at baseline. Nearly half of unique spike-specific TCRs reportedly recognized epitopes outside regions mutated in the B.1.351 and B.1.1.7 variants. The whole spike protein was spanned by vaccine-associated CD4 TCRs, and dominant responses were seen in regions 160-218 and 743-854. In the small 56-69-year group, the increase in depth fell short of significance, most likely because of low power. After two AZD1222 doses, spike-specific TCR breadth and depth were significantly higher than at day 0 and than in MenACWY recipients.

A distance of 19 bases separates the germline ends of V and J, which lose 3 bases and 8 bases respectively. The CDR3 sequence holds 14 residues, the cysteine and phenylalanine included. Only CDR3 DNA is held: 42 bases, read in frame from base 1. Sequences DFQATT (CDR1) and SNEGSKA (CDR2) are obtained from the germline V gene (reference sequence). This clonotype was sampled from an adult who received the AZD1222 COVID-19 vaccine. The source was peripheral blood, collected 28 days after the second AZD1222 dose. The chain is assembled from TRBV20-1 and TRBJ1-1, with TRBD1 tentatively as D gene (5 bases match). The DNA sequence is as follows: TGCAGTGCTAGTGCCCGGGACCGAGGAAAGGAAGCTTTCTTT. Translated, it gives CSASARDRGKEAFF.